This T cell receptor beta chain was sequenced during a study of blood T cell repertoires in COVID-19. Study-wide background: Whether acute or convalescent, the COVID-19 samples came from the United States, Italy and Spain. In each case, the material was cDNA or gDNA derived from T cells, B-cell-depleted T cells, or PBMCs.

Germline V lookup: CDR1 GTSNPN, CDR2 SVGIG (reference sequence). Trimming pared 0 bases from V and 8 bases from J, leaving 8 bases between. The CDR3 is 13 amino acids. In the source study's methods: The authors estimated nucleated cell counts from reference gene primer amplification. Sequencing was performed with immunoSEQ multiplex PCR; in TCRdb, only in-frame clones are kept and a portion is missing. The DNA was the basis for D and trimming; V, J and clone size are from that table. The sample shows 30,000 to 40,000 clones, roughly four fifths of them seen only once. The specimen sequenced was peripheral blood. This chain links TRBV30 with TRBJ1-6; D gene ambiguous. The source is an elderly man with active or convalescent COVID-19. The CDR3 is CAWSVQQDSPLHF. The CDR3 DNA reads TGTGCCTGGAGTGTACAGCAGGATTCACCCCTCCACTTT.